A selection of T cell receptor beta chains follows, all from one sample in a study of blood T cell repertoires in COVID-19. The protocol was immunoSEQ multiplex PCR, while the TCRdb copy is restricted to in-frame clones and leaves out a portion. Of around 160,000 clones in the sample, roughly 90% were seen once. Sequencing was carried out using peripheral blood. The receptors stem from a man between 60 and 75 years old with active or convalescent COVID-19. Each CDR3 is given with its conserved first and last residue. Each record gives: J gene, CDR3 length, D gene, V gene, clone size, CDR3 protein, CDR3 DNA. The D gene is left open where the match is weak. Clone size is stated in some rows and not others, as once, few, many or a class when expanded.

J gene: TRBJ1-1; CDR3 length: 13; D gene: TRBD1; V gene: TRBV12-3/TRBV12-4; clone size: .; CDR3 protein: CASRSSDRGEAFF; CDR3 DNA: TGTGCCAGCAGATCTTCCGACAGGGGTGAAGCTTTCTTT
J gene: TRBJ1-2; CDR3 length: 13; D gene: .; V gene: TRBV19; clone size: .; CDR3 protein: CASTLPRVGGYTF; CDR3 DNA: TGTGCCAGTACCCTCCCCAGGGTCGGAGGCTACACCTTC
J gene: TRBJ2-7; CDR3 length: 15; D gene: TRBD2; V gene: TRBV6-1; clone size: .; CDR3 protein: CASSENSGGAYEQYF; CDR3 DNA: TGTGCCAGCAGTGAAAATAGCGGGGGGGCTTACGAGCAGTACTTC
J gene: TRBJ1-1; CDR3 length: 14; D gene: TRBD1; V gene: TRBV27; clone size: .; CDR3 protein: CASTTGQGATEAFF; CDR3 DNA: TGTGCCAGCACCACGGGACAGGGGGCGACTGAAGCTTTCTTT
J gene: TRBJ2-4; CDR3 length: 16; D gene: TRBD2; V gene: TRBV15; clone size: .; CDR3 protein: CATSRDSSGSGYIQYF; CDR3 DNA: TGTGCCACCAGCAGAGATTCTAGCGGGAGTGGTTACATTCAGTACTTC
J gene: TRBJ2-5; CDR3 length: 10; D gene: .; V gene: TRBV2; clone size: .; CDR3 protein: CASSVAAQYF; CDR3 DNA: TGTGCCAGCAGTGTCGCAGCCCAGTACTTC
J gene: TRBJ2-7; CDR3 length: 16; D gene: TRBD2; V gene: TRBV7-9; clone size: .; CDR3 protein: CASSFNLAGGSYEQYF; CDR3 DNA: TGTGCCAGCAGCTTCAACCTAGCGGGAGGGTCGTACGAGCAGTACTTC
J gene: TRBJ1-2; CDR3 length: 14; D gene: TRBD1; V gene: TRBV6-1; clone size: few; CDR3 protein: CASSEIGTGGGYTF; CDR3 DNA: TGTGCCAGCAGTGAAATCGGGACAGGGGGTGGCTACACCTTC
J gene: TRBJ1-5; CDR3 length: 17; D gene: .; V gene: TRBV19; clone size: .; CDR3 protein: CASSIPTTGSRNQPQHF; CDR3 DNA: TGTGCCAGTAGTATACCCACAACCGGGTCGCGCAATCAGCCCCAGCATTTT
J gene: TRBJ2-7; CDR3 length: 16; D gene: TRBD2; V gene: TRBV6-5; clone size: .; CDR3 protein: CASSYSPSGASGEQYF; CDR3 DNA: TGTGCCAGCAGTTACTCGCCTAGCGGAGCCTCGGGCGAGCAGTACTTC
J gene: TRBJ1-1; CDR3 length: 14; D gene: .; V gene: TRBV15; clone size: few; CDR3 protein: CATSRGDTNTEAFF; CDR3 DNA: TGTGCCACCAGCAGGGGCGACACGAACACTGAAGCTTTCTTT
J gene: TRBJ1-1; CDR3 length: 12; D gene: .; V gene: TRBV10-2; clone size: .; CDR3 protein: CASRQQGREAFF; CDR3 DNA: TGCGCCAGCAGACAACAGGGCCGAGAAGCTTTCTTT
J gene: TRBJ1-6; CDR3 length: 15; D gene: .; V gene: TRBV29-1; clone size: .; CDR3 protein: CSVDMSYRDNSPLHF; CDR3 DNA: TGCAGCGTTGATATGTCGTACAGGGATAATTCACCCCTCCACTTT
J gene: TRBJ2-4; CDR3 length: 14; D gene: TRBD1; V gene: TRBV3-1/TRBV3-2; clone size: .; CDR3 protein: CASSQMGQGYIQYF; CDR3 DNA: TGTGCCAGCAGCCAAATGGGACAGGGGTACATTCAGTACTTC
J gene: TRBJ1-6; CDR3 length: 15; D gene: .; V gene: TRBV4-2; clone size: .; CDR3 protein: CASSQDSSYNSPLHF; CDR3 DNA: TGTGCCAGCAGCCAAGATAGCTCCTATAATTCACCCCTCCACTTT
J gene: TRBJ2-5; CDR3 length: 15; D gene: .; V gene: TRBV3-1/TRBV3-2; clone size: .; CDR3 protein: CASSQGQGSGETQYF; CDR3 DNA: TGTGCCAGCAGCCAAGGGCAGGGTAGCGGAGAGACCCAGTACTTC
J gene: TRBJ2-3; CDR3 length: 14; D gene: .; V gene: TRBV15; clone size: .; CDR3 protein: CATSSRDFSDTQYF; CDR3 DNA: TGTGCCACCAGCTCCCGGGACTTTTCAGATACGCAGTATTTT
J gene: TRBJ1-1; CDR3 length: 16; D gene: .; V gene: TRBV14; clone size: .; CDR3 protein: CASSQAGAGATTEAFF; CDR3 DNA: TGTGCCAGCAGCCAAGCCGGGGCAGGGGCAACCACTGAAGCTTTCTTT
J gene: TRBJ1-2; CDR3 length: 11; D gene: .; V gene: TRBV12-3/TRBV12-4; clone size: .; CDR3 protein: CASSTGVGYTF; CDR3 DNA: TGTGCCAGCAGTACGGGGGTTGGCTACACCTTC
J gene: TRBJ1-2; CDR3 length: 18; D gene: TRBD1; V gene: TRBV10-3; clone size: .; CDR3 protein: CAISGTGSLRKSNYGYTF; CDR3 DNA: TGTGCCATCAGTGGGACAGGTTCCCTTCGTAAGTCTAACTATGGCTACACCTTC
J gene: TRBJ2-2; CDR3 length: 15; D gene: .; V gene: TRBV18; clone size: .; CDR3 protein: CASSPPNRETGELFF; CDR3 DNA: TGTGCCAGCTCACCACCTAACAGGGAAACCGGGGAGCTGTTTTTT
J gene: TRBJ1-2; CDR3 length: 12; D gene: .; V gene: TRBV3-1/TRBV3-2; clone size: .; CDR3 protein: CASSPTGYGYTF; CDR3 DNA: TGTGCCAGCAGCCCTACGGGGTATGGCTACACCTTC
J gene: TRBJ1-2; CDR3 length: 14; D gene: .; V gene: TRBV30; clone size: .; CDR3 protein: CAWSPSQEKYGYTF; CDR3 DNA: TGTGCCTGGAGTCCGTCCCAAGAGAAGTATGGCTACACCTTC
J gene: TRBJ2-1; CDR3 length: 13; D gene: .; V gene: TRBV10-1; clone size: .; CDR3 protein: CASSVRETDEQFF; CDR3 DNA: TGCGCCAGCAGTGTCCGGGAAACCGATGAGCAGTTCTTC